This record concerns one T cell receptor (beta chain) sequence. Antigen specificity is unknown. Primers for the PCR totalled 60 Vbeta and 13 Jbeta. Clones were sequenced by immunoSEQ multiplex PCR, and TCRdb holds only the in-frame ones, with some missing. The table shows about 200,000 clones, with 70% to 80% occurring only once. J gave up 2 bases and V 2 bases, and 3 bases lay outside the gene matches. The CDR3 contains 15 residues. The V gene's germline CDR1 is MDHEN and CDR2 SYDVKM. This sample is drawn from a study of cytomegalovirus exposure and HLA in healthy donors. Study results and caveats: Links to common viral pathogens appeared, in a later analysis, for several of the most significant clusters.

Sequenced sample: PBMCs. This clonotype originated in a man aged 35-49 years in good health and CMV-seronegative. The chain joins TRBV28 to TRBJ1-3, with 7 bases identical to TRBD1. Here the CDR3 reads CASSLPTGTGNTIYF. CDR3 in DNA: TGTGCCAGCAGTTTACCGACAGGGACTGGAAACACCATATATTTT.